What follows is one TCR beta chain and its context. Its antigen is unidentified. The source of the sample is a study of OX40 agonist ivuxolimab in advanced cancers. Looking at the study overall: The patients got ivuxolimab, which is an agonistic anti-OX40 (CD134) antibody. Ivuxolimab doses were 0.01, 0.1, 0.3, 1.5, 3 or 10 mg/kg every 2 weeks. Patients were roughly 83% male with ages roughly 20 to 80, mean roughly 64. Overall study results and limits: Also showing low normalized T-cell clonal expansion were some of the nonresponders.

The length of the CDR3 is 16 residues. Germline-derived CDR1 and CDR2 are MDHEN and SYDVKM. With V trimmed by 5 bases and J by 6 bases, 14 bases remained unmatched. The data were produced by immunoSEQ multiplex PCR, yet TCRdb's version contains in-frame clones alone and is incomplete. Of about 60,000 clones in the sample, just under 90% were seen once. The sample was CD4+ or CD8+ T cells sorted from blood, taken in a trial of the OX40 agonist ivuxolimab. This chain links TRBV28 with TRBJ1-1; 8 nucleotides line up with TRBD1. The sequence was collected from an adult with an advanced solid tumor such as melanoma, head and neck, liver or kidney cancer. CDR3 loop: CASSRQTGAEVAEAFF. The CDR3 DNA reads as TGTGCCAGCAGTCGCCAGACAGGGGCGGAGGTCGCTGAAGCTTTCTTT.